Included here is one T cell receptor (beta chain) sequence, with context. Its antigen is undetermined. The CDR3 loop spans 17 amino acids. Trimming pared 2 bases from V and 3 bases from J, leaving 17 bases between. Germline CDR1 SNHLY, CDR2 FYNNEI. This entry is derived from a study of CD8+ T cells in alopecia areata. Whole-study context: Each of the treated patients was given oral tofacitinib, 5 to 10 mg twice daily, for moderate-to-severe alopecia areata.

The treatment is: oral pan-JAK inhibitor, 5-10 mg twice daily. Alopecia areata patients gave lesional scalp punch biopsies and peripheral blood samples. Extraction of RNA preceded its reverse transcription into cDNA, which served as the sequencing template. Libraries were prepared by immunoSEQ multiplex PCR; TCRdb keeps only in-frame clonotypes and omits some of them. The sample gives approximately 180,000 clones, 50% to 70% of which show up once; approximately 1.4% is in the top ten. Study-level results: Greater clonality was observed in lesional scalp samples, especially alopecia totalis/universalis, versus normal scalp.

V and J are TRBV2 and TRBJ2-4; D perhaps matches TRBD2 (7 bases). This sequence originates from a human donor with alopecia areata. Here the sequenced sample was CD4+ T cells sorted from blood, taken between weeks 47 and 50, from a patient treated with tofacitinib. The CDR3 region has the DNA TGTGCCAGCAGTGAAAGTTCGGGGGGCCTTAGCAAAAACATTCAGTACTTC. It encodes CASSESSGGLSKNIQYF.